The 22 T cell receptor beta chains in this list originate from one sample, sequenced in a study of tumor and adjacent non-tumor tissue in lung cancer. No cell sorting was done before RNA was extracted from the tissue. A modified ARM-PCR protocol with three rounds of nested PCR amplified TCRbeta. TCRdb reprocessed the multiplex PCR reads with MiXCR, giving one entry per CDR3 protein. The sample shows about 120,000 distinct CDR3 sequences, 55% to 75% of them seen only once. Sequenced material: lung tumor tissue. The origin of the receptors is a man between 25 and 39 years old with non-small cell lung cancer.

In regard to this clonotype: It may be a read error: a sequence one base away is much more abundant. Because the CDR3 is missing its conserved closing phenylalanine or tryptophan, this is likely a read error. The J gene is TRBJ1-1, the V gene TRBV6-2 or TRBV6-3; D ambiguous. In germline, CDR1 is MNHEY, CDR2 SVGEGT. The CDR3 sequence is 13 residues long. V was clipped by 2 bases and J by 11 bases, with 15 bases between them. The CDR3 DNA reads as TGTGCCAGCAGTTACCCCGGCGGAGATGGGGCTTTCCTT. This codes for CASSYPGGDGAFL.

This chain links TRBV29-1 with TRBJ2-3, with D unclear. V lost 2 bases to trimming and J lost 2 bases, with 20 bases between them. This CDR3 comprises 17 residues. CDR1 SQVTM and CDR2 ANQGSEA come from the germline V gene. The CDR3 sequence is CSVENPLTEMYTDTQYF. The CDR3 coding sequence is TGCAGCGTTGAAAATCCCCTAACGGAAATGTACACAGATACGCAGTATTTT.

CDR3 DNA: TGTGCCAGCAGCTTCGGGACGGTCTATGGCTACACCTTC. Its protein is CASSFGTVYGYTF. The V gene is TRBV12-3 or TRBV12-4, the J gene TRBJ1-2; maybe TRBD1 (5 bases). Trimming took off 6 bases at V and 4 bases at J, with 12 bases between the two ends. There are 13 residues in the CDR3.

This clonotype occurred a few times. J is TRBJ1-1 and V is TRBV25-1; no clear D. CDR3 size: 12 residues. Germline lookup yields CDR1 MGHDK and CDR2 SYGVNS. V was clipped by 5 bases and J by 3 bases, with 7 bases between them. The CDR3 DNA sequence: TGTGCCAGCAGTTTCGGTTACACTGAAGCTTTCTTT. It encodes CASSFGYTEAFF.

On this clonotype itself: One junction end disagrees with the germline gene, perhaps due to a read error. This rearrangement joins TRBV11-3 to TRBJ1-6, with D uncertain. Germline values: CDR1 SGHNT, CDR2 YENEEA. CDR3 length equals 14 residues. The CDR3 nucleotides read TGTGCCAGCAGCTTAGGCCAGGCGGGGTCACTCCTCCACTTT. This sequence encodes CASSLGQAGSLLHF.

At least ten counts were recorded for this clonotype. The rearrangement links TRBV20-1 to TRBJ1-2; no reliable D call. The CDR3 totals 11 residues. The germline V gene encodes CDR1 DFQATT and CDR2 SNEGSKA (reference sequence). The V and J ends lost 6 bases and 4 bases respectively, with 9 bases between them. The CDR3 region has the DNA TGCAGTGCCGAGATGGGCTATGGCTACACCTTC. Encoded protein: CSAEMGYGYTF.

This clonotype was seen only once. Sequence at one end of the junction differs from germline and may be a read error. The V call is TRBV4-2, the J call TRBJ2-5; TRBD2 agrees at 7 bases. This CDR3 has 14 amino acids. Germline values: CDR1 LGHNA, CDR2 YNFKEQ. This CDR3 is CASNQYRGVETQYF. CDR3 in DNA: TGTGCCAGCAACCAATATCGGGGGGTGGAGACTCAGTACTTC.

About this clonotype: One junction end does not reproduce the germline sequence, and a read error may be involved. The rearrangement links TRBV24-1 to TRBJ1-2, with D hard to call. Germline V lookup: CDR1 KGHDR, CDR2 SFDVKD. This CDR3 region has 13 residues. In DNA form, the CDR3 reads TGTGCCACCGGTGACCCCGGGGTCGGCGGCTACACCTTC. This encodes CATGDPGVGGYTF.

For this clonotype: Given a much more abundant clone one base away, this may be a read error. This sequence joins TRBV20-1 and TRBJ2-5, with 10 bases identical to TRBD2. Germline CDR1 is DFQATT and CDR2 is SNEGSKA (reference sequence). The CDR3 runs to 14 residues. J lost 2 bases, V lost 7 bases, and 7 bases had no gene match. The CDR3 loop reads CSVFTSGEQETQYF. The CDR3 DNA reads as TGCAGTGTTTTTACTAGCGGGGAGCAAGAGACCCAGTACTTC.

Turning to this clonotype: One end of the junction fails to match germline, which may point to a read error. The chain has TRBV20-1 and TRBJ2-1; TRBD2 matches at 10 bases. This CDR3 contains 14 residues. In germline, CDR1 is DFQATT, CDR2 SNEGSKA (reference sequence). The CDR3 sequence: CSTRVAGGYSEQFF. The CDR3 coding sequence is TGCAGTACTAGAGTAGCGGGGGGTTACAGTGAGCAGTTCTTC.

This clonotype came up once. One end of the junction does not line up with germline, which may come from a read error. The chain has TRBV11-3 and TRBJ2-7; D is unresolved. The CDR3 extends over 13 amino acids. Germline values: CDR1 SGHNT, CDR2 YENEEA. CDR3 sequence: CGSCPFSPLEQYF. In DNA, the CDR3 is TGTGGCAGCTGCCCATTCTCGCCCCTCGAGCAGTACTTC.

J is TRBJ2-3 and V is TRBV7-2; D is perhaps TRBD2 (6 bases). Per germline, CDR1 SGHTA and CDR2 FQGNSA. Trimming shortened V by 0 bases and J by 15 bases, and 10 bases separated the two germline ends. This CDR3 is 11 amino acids long. The CDR3 loop is CASSLAGLHYF. The DNA of the CDR3 is TGTGCCAGCAGCTTAGCGGGACTGCACTATTTT.

Details on this clonotype: At one boundary the junction diverges from the germline segment, which might be a read error. The chain's CDR3 is CASSLSQGGNQAQHF. The CDR3 bases are TGTGCTAGCAGCTTGTCCCAGGGGGGCAATCAGGCCCAGCATTTT. V and J are TRBV5-6 and TRBJ1-5; 7 bases line up with TRBD1. This CDR3 is built from 15 residues. The germline gives CDR1 SGHDT, CDR2 YYEEEE.

Note on this clonotype: This could be a read error, since a much larger clone is one nucleotide away. V and J are TRBV12-3 or TRBV12-4 and TRBJ2-1; the D gene is possibly TRBD1 (7 bases). The CDR3 spans 13 residues. The CDR3 nucleotides read TGTGCCAGCACCTTGACTCAGGGGGGTGAGGAGTTCTTC. Translating gives CASTLTQGGEEFF.

The chain couples TRBV29-1 to TRBJ2-1; either TRBD1 or TRBD2 may supply D (5 bases each). Germline V CDR1 and CDR2: SQVTM, ANQGSEA. The CDR3 runs to 15 residues. V lost 6 bases and J lost 2, with 17 bases in between. CDR3 amino acids: CSVAKRGNTYNEQFF. The CDR3 region has the DNA TGCAGCGTCGCTAAGAGGGGCAACACCTACAATGAGCAGTTCTTC.

This clonotype has only a few counts. V is TRBV10-3 and J is TRBJ2-1, with D tentatively TRBD1 (6 bases). CDR3 length: 15 amino acids. With 6 bases removed from V and 5 bases from J, the gap between germline ends came to 17 bases. Germline V gives CDR1 ENHRY, CDR2 SYGVKD. The CDR3 DNA reads as TGTGCCATCAGAAGAGGGCCAGGGGACGACAATGAGCAGTTCTTC. Protein: CAIRRGPGDDNEQFF.

Concerning this clonotype itself: Sequence at one end of the junction differs from germline and may be a read error. This rearrangement joins TRBV20-1 to TRBJ2-1, with 11 bases fitting TRBD2. The CDR3 is made up of 14 amino acids. The germline CDR1 and CDR2 sequences are DFQATT and SNEGSKA (reference sequence). Here the CDR3 DNA reads TGCAGTGCTCCCACTAGCGGGGGTTACAATGGGCAGTTCTTC. Amino acid sequence: CSAPTSGGYNGQFF.

The chain combines TRBV20-1 with TRBJ1-2; D ambiguous. V was trimmed by 5 bases and J by 5 bases, leaving 12 bases between them. CDR3 size: 12 residues. Per the germline V gene, CDR1 is DFQATT and CDR2 is SNEGSKA (reference sequence). CDR3 DNA sequence: TGCAGTGCTGTAGGGCGGAATTATGGCTACACCTTC. This encodes CSAVGRNYGYTF.

The count of this clonotype is one. Germline and junction disagree at one end, which may indicate a read error. The J gene is TRBJ1-1, the V gene TRBV14, with D uncertain. Germline-derived CDR1 and CDR2 are SGHDN and FVKESK. This CDR3 is 11 amino acids long. The CDR3 is CASSAGFETSF. The CDR3 DNA reads TGTGCCAGCAGCGCAGGTTTTGAAACTTCCTTT.

This clonotype appeared a few times. One end of the junction is discordant with germline, which a read error may explain. J is TRBJ1-3 and V is TRBV10-3; D is perhaps TRBD1 (6 bases). Germline V gives CDR1 ENHRY, CDR2 SYGVKD. The CDR3 spans 14 residues. The CDR3 region is CAISGQFSGITIYF. CDR3 nucleotide sequence: TGTGCTATCAGTGGACAGTTCTCTGGAATCACCATATATTTT.

This clonotype appeared a single time. One junction end disagrees with the germline gene, perhaps due to a read error. CDR3 DNA sequence: TGTGCCAGCAGCCAAGGACTAGCGGGAGACACCCGGGAGCTGTTTTTT. It translates to CASSQGLAGDTRELFF. The chain is built from TRBV5-6 and TRBJ2-2; 13 bases agree with TRBD2. This CDR3 has 16 residues. The germline V gene encodes CDR1 SGHDT and CDR2 YYEEEE.

This clonotype was detected only a few times. The chain uses TRBV25-1 and TRBJ2-1, with TRBD2 matching over 7 bases. CDR1 and CDR2 from the germline V gene are MGHDK and SYGVNS. The CDR3 is made up of 15 amino acids. V was clipped by 0 bases and J by 6 bases; unmatched bases: 5. The CDR3 region has the DNA TGTGCCAGCAGTGAATATAGCGGGCAGGGCAATGAGCAGTTCTTC. Protein: CASSEYSGQGNEQFF.